Shown below are 21 T cell receptor beta chains from a single sample sequenced in a study of human T cells and chemical hapten exposure. TCRdb processed the RACE reads anew with MiXCR; each CDR3 protein has one entry. The sample holds approximately 96,000 distinct CDR3 sequences, over 7.5% seen once. Sample time point: patch test 2, 6 weeks after DPC sensitization. As to treatment: therapeutic diphenylcyclopropenone sensitization with weekly scalp DPC. The sample consisted of whole blood, taken in connection with sensitization to the hapten diphenylcyclopropenone (DPC). The receptors come from a woman between 40 and 55 years old with alopecia areata. Some clones in this sample may be carry-over from other donors' samples.

This clonotype was detected many times. The chain is built from TRBV7-2 and TRBJ1-5, with 7 positions matching TRBD1. Germline V gene sequence: CDR1 SGHTA, CDR2 FQGNSA. V was clipped by 4 bases and J by 6 bases; unmatched bases: 0. This CDR3 contains 12 residues. The CDR3: CASSYRGQPQHF. The DNA of the CDR3 is TGTGCCAGCAGCTACAGGGGTCAGCCCCAGCATTTT. Full variable domain (rest looked up from reference TRBV7-2 and TRBJ1-5): GAGVSQSPSNKVTEKGKDVELRCDPISGHTALYWYRQSLGQGLEFLIYFQGNSAPDKSGLPSDRFSAERTGGSVSTLTIQRTQQEDSAVYLCASSYRGQPQHFGDGTRLSIL.

This clonotype was found many times. CDR3 amino acids: CASSSFGSEETQYF. In DNA form, the CDR3 reads TGTGCCAGCAGTAGTTTCGGGTCAGAGGAGACCCAGTACTTC. The chain combines TRBV6-2 or TRBV6-3 with TRBJ2-5, with D uncertain. Germline values: CDR1 MNHEY, CDR2 SVGEGT. V lost 5 bases to trimming and J lost 5 bases, with 15 bases between them. CDR3 length equals 14 residues.

This sequence joins TRBV12-3 or TRBV12-4 and TRBJ2-3, with D possibly matching TRBD1 (6 bases). The CDR3 has 14 amino acids. V lost 6 bases and J 5 bases, leaving 15 bases between the germline ends. CDR3 amino acids: CASSESSQGDTQYF. The CDR3 nucleotides read TGTGCCAGCAGCGAATCCTCACAGGGAGATACGCAGTATTTT.

This clonotype has a count of ten or more. V is TRBV24-1 and J is TRBJ2-1, with 14 bases aligning to TRBD2. The CDR3 is 17 amino acids. J gave up 8 bases and V 5 bases, and 10 bases lay outside the gene matches. CDR1 is KGHDR, CDR2 SFDVKD, per germline. CDR3 sequence (DNA): TGTGCCACCAGTGCCCTTCCCGGGACTAGCGGGAGCTATGAGCAGTTCTTC. Its translation is CATSALPGTSGSYEQFF.

This clonotype was seen many times. CDR3 in DNA: TGTGCCAGCAGCCCGACGGGAGATTCACCCCTCCACTTT. As protein: CASSPTGDSPLHF. This rearrangement joins TRBV3-1 to TRBJ1-6; D not certain. The germline V gene encodes CDR1 LGHDT and CDR2 YNNKEL (reference sequence). Trimming removed 4 bases from V and 8 bases from J, with 9 bases in between. The CDR3 extends over 13 amino acids.

The chain is built from TRBV6-1 and TRBJ1-5, with unresolved D. CDR1 is MNHNS and CDR2 is SASEGT in the germline V gene. The CDR3 contains 13 residues. V gave up 7 bases and J gave up 5 bases, with 12 bases separating them. This CDR3 reads CASKREAYQPQHF. CDR3 sequence (DNA): TGTGCCAGCAAAAGGGAGGCTTATCAGCCCCAGCATTTT.

This clonotype was seen ten or more times. The chain carries TRBV29-1 and TRBJ2-1; 12 nucleotides match TRBD2. The V gene end was trimmed by 7 bases and the J gene end by 6 bases; junction bases not matched to a gene: 10. CDR1 SQVTM and CDR2 ANQGSEA come from the germline V gene. CDR3 length equals 15 residues. The CDR3 bases are TGCAGCGGACAGACGACTAGCGGGAGCTCCAATGAGCAGTTCTTC. Translated: CSGQTTSGSSNEQFF.

The CDR3 DNA sequence: TGCGCCAGCAGCTTGGGGACAGGACTTCAAGAGACCCAGTACTTC. This encodes CASSLGTGLQETQYF. The chain links TRBV5-1 to TRBJ2-5; 7 bases are a match to TRBD1. The J segment lost 2 bases and the V segment lost 0 bases, leaving 4 bases of the junction unmatched. This CDR3 contains 15 residues. CDR1 is SGHRS and CDR2 is YFSETQ in the germline V gene.

This clonotype appeared a few times. The chain combines TRBV11-1 with TRBJ2-1; D gene uncertain. The germline CDR1 and CDR2 sequences are SGHAT and FQDESV (reference sequence). The CDR3 has 12 amino acids. V lost 1 base and J 11 bases, leaving 9 bases between the germline ends. CDR3 sequence: CASSLGARQQFF. DNA of the CDR3: TGTGCCAGCAGCTTAGGAGCGAGACAGCAGTTCTTC.

The sample holds many counts of this clonotype. The chain employs TRBV23-1 and TRBJ2-7, with D maybe TRBD1 (6 bases). TRBV23-1 belongs to the ORF category, with a function that is uncertain. Between the trimmed V and J ends, which lost 8 bases and 4 bases, there was a span of 24 bases. The CDR3 runs 16 residues. CDR3 bases: TGCGCCAGCCCTGGGTGGGGGCGGAGGTTTTCGTACGAGCAGTACTTC. It codes for CASPGWGRRFSYEQYF.

This clonotype has at least ten counts. J is TRBJ2-7 and V is TRBV28, with 13 bases aligning to TRBD2. This CDR3 contains 20 residues. Germline CDR1 reads MDHEN; CDR2 reads SYDVKM. J was trimmed by 4 bases and V by 6 bases; bases with no gene match: 21. Here the CDR3 reads CASSLLAPGLRTSGSYEQYF. CDR3 DNA: TGTGCCAGCAGCCTTCTGGCTCCGGGACTGCGGACTAGCGGGAGTTACGAGCAGTACTTC. The full variable domain, with the rest looked up from reference TRBV28 and TRBJ2-7, is DVKVTQSSRYLVKRTGEKVFLECVQDMDHENMFWYRQDPGLGLRLIYFSYDVKMKEKGDIPEGYSVSREKKERFSLILESASTNQTSMYLCASSLLAPGLRTSGSYEQYFGPGTRLTVT.

This clonotype showed up just a few times. V and J are TRBV12-3 or TRBV12-4 and TRBJ1-2; no definite D call. V was shortened by 3 bases and J by 3 bases, with 5 bases between the two germline ends. This CDR3 region has 12 residues. The CDR3 here is CASSFWDYGYTF. The CDR3 DNA reads as TGTGCCAGCAGTTTTTGGGACTATGGCTACACCTTC.

This clonotype was seen a few times. The chain links TRBV7-9 to TRBJ1-2; maybe TRBD1 (6 bases). Trimming shortened V by 5 bases and J by 7 bases, and 20 bases separated the two germline ends. The CDR3 is 15 amino acids. CDR1 is SEHNR, CDR2 FQNEAQ, per germline (reference sequence). CDR3 residues: CASSPSRDTVGGYTF. In DNA form, the CDR3 reads TGTGCCAGCAGCCCCTCCCGGGACACCGTCGGTGGCTACACCTTC.

V and J are TRBV20-1 and TRBJ2-7, with 12 nucleotides matching TRBD2. The CDR3 extends over 17 amino acids. Trimming took 3 bases from V and 0 from J; bases not matched to a gene: 9. Germline CDR1 and CDR2: DFQATT and SNEGSKA (reference sequence). The CDR3: CSASTGLAGLSSYEQYF. Written as DNA, the CDR3 is TGCAGTGCTAGCACGGGACTAGCGGGCCTTAGCTCCTACGAGCAGTACTTC.

This clonotype was recorded many times. The CDR3 sequence: CASSKPGLYEQYF. CDR3 coding DNA: TGTGCCAGCTCAAAGCCGGGCCTCTACGAGCAGTACTTC. J is TRBJ2-7 and V is TRBV28; D ambiguous. In germline, CDR1 is MDHEN, CDR2 SYDVKM. The CDR3 is 13 residues long. Trimming removed 8 bases at V and 3 bases at J, with 14 bases between. Complete variable domain (other parts from reference TRBV28 and TRBJ2-7): DVKVTQSSRYLVKRTGEKVFLECVQDMDHENMFWYRQDPGLGLRLIYFSYDVKMKEKGDIPEGYSVSREKKERFSLILESASTNQTSMYLCASSKPGLYEQYFGPGTRLTVT.

This clonotype has ten or more counts. The rearrangement links TRBV6-2 or TRBV6-3 to TRBJ2-6; 11 bases map to TRBD1. V was pared by 6 bases and J by 0 bases, with 4 bases of the junction left unmatched. Germline V gene sequence: CDR1 MNHEY, CDR2 SVGEGT. The CDR3 covers 17 residues. CDR3 nucleotide sequence: TGTGCCAGCAGCGCCGGGACAGGGGGCTCTGGGGCCAACGTCCTGACTTTC. Its protein product is CASSAGTGGSGANVLTF.

V is TRBV27 and J is TRBJ2-1; 11 bases map to TRBD2. This CDR3 spans 16 amino acids. Trimming removed 0 bases from V and 7 bases from J; junction bases left unmatched: 5. Looked up from germline, CDR1 is MNHEY and CDR2 is SMNVEV (reference sequence). The CDR3, as DNA: TGTGCCAGCAGTTTATCAGGTAGCGGGAGGGCAAATGAGCAGTTCTTC. It translates to CASSLSGSGRANEQFF.

In its sample, this clonotype was seen a few times. The chain uses TRBV11-2 and TRBJ1-6; TRBD1 might be the D (5 bases). Germline CDR1 and CDR2: SGHAT and FQNNGV. Trimming removed 2 bases at V and 8 bases at J, with 10 bases between. The CDR3 contains 14 residues. The CDR3 loop reads CASSLPGFYSPLHF. The CDR3 DNA reads as TGTGCCAGCAGCTTACCAGGGTTTTATTCACCCCTCCACTTT.

This clonotype was seen only a few times. The J gene is TRBJ2-6, the V gene TRBV7-2; D gene uncertain. The CDR3 extends over 17 amino acids. V was pared by 0 bases and J by 0 bases, with 9 bases between. Germline V gives CDR1 SGHTA, CDR2 FQGNSA. DNA of the CDR3: TGTGCCAGCAGCTTAGCAACGGGTTACTCTGGGGCCAACGTCCTGACTTTC. Translation gives CASSLATGYSGANVLTF.

Many counts were recorded for this clonotype. The CDR3 coding sequence is TGTGCCAGCAGCGCACAGGGGCAACAGCCCCAGCATTTT. Encoded protein: CASSAQGQQPQHF. The chain has TRBV7-8 and TRBJ1-5; TRBD1 agrees at 7 bases. The V segment lost 5 bases and the J segment 7 bases; nucleotides outside the gene matches: 5. Germline CDR1 SGHVS, CDR2 FQNEAQ. The CDR3 consists of 13 residues.

The CDR3 DNA sequence: TGTGCCAGCAGCTTAACCCGGTTGGGTAGCAATCAGCCCCAGCATTTT. This translates into CASSLTRLGSNQPQHF. The rearrangement joins TRBV7-3 to TRBJ1-5; D is ambiguous. Germline V gives CDR1 SGHTA, CDR2 FQGTGA. V was clipped by 0 bases and J by 0 bases, with 9 bases between them. The CDR3 length is 16 residues.